This is a list of T cell receptor beta chains from one sample in a study of T cell responses to AZD1222 COVID-19 vaccine. This table comes from immunoSEQ multiplex PCR, and its TCRdb copy is limited to in-frame clones, with some not included. The sample holds about 140,000 clones, 90% seen once. The source material was peripheral blood, sampled 28 days after the second AZD1222 dose. The source of these receptors is an adult who received the AZD1222 COVID-19 vaccine. Both conserved end residues are part of each CDR3. Clone size is stated in some rows and not others, as once, few, many or a class when expanded.

TRBJ2-2 TRBV30 - CAWSVLGSGELFF
TRBJ2-7 TRBV7-2 once CASSLVSAGDPREQYF
TRBJ1-5 TRBV4-1 once CASSQEGGRASNQPQHF
TRBJ2-5 TRBV3-1/TRBV3-2 - CASSPTRDRGLSRETQYF
TRBJ1-1 TRBV7-3 once CASNPQGRTEAFF
TRBJ1-5 TRBV5-5 - CASSFRSDQPQHF
TRBJ2-1 TRBV7-6 - CASSPRTKRGAGDEQFF
TRBJ2-1 TRBV3-1/TRBV3-2 - CASTDRRTSGPNEQFF
TRBJ2-2 TRBV28 - CASSRTSGGSGELFF
TRBJ1-3 TRBV18 - CASSPGQGAPGNTIYF
TRBJ1-1 TRBV21-1 - CASSCEWGPTEAFF
TRBJ1-1 TRBV6-5 - CASTQGLNTEAFF
TRBJ2-3 TRBV5-1 - CASSPDGAQYF
TRBJ2-1 TRBV11-3 - CASSPGLAGYEQFF
TRBJ1-5 TRBV10-3 - CAISDLQGDNQPQHF
TRBJ1-3 TRBV5-1 - CASSLEQKNGNTIYF
TRBJ2-1 TRBV29-1 once CSVGPYNEQFF
TRBJ1-5 TRBV3-1/TRBV3-2 - CASSRGEGTGNQPQHF
TRBJ1-6 TRBV4-1 - CASSQGDSGQLNSPLHF
TRBJ1-1 TRBV6-6 once CASSYSQGNTEAFF
TRBJ2-1 TRBV15 few CATSRNPSGSSYNEQFF
TRBJ2-3 TRBV9 - CASSTNLLAGGPNHTQYF
TRBJ2-2 TRBV7-6 - CASSLIAGGANTGELFF
TRBJ1-6 TRBV7-6 - CASSLEGRANSPLHF
TRBJ1-6 TRBV7-2 few CASSLASGQANSPLHF
TRBJ1-2 TRBV18 - CASSPGEAYGYTF
TRBJ2-1 TRBV28 - CASSSGTTYYNEQFF
TRBJ1-5 TRBV18 - CASSPLGGQGNNQPQHF